These 9 T cell receptor beta chains were all obtained from the same sample, sequenced in a study of blood T cell repertoires in COVID-19. The table came from immunoSEQ multiplex PCR; TCRdb's copy has only in-frame clones and leaves some out. The repertoire holds 81,000 or so clones, with roughly 85% as singletons. The source material was peripheral blood. Receptors originate from a man in his forties or fifties with COVID-19, enrolled during active disease.

The chain has TRBV7-2 and TRBJ2-7; D might be TRBD1 (5 bases). Germline lookup yields CDR1 SGHTA and CDR2 FQGNSA. Trimming stripped 0 bases from V and 6 bases from J, with 9 bases between. CDR3 length: 13 amino acids. The CDR3 protein is CASSLARQGEQYF. CDR3 DNA: TGTGCCAGCAGCTTAGCGCGGCAGGGCGAGCAGTACTTC.

This clone was seen a few times. The rearrangement uses TRBV5-8 and TRBJ2-3, with 13 bases fitting TRBD2. The germline V gene has CDR1 SGHTS and CDR2 YDEGEE. V was clipped by 2 bases and J by 1 base; unmatched bases: 1. The CDR3 runs to 16 residues. CDR3 in amino acids: CASSLGLAGGTDTQYF. The DNA of the CDR3 is TGTGCCAGCAGCTTAGGACTAGCGGGAGGCACAGATACGCAGTATTTT.

The chain joins TRBV19 to TRBJ2-7; D is unclear. This CDR3 contains 13 residues. Trimming cost V 3 bases and J 0 bases, with 6 bases left between them. CDR1 LNHDA and CDR2 SQIVND come from the germline V gene (reference sequence). CDR3 DNA sequence: TGTGCCAGTAGTATTGCAGACTCCTACGAGCAGTACTTC. Its translation: CASSIADSYEQYF.

V is TRBV2 and J is TRBJ2-7; 11 nucleotides agree with TRBD2. The germline V gene has CDR1 SNHLY and CDR2 FYNNEI. The length of the CDR3 is 13 residues. V lost 7 bases, J lost 3 bases, and 2 bases stayed unmatched. Here the CDR3 reads CASTLAGGYEQYF. The CDR3 bases are TGTGCCAGCACCCTAGCGGGAGGCTACGAGCAGTACTTC.

The CDR3 coding sequence is TGTGCCAGCAGAGAGATGGGTAAGGGGACTGAAGCTTTCTTT. Encoded protein: CASREMGKGTEAFF. The chain joins TRBV3-1 (or the pseudogene TRBV3-2) to TRBJ1-1; possibly TRBD1 for D (5 bases). The ends were cut back, 6 bases at V and 5 bases at J, with 16 bases in the middle. Germline loops: CDR1 LGHDT, CDR2 YNNKEL (reference sequence). CDR3 length equals 14 residues.

On this clone: Given the absence of the conserved phenylalanine or tryptophan at the CDR3 end, a read error is likely. No DNA is shown, since the ends of the CDR3 on it are uncertain; the CDR3 is the one TCRdb lists. This chain uses TRBV5-8 with TRBJ1-2. The CDR3 spans 10 residues, counting both ends. Looked up from germline, CDR1 is SGHTS and CDR2 is YDEGEE. The CDR3: CASSLESSVP.

The rearrangement uses TRBV21-1 and TRBJ1-5. TRBV21-1 is a pseudogene locus. The CDR3 totals 17 residues. As DNA, the CDR3 is TGTGCCAGCAGCAAAGGGGCAGTTCAGGGAGGTGATCAGCCCCAGCATTTT. This encodes CASSKGAVQGGDQPQHF.

J is TRBJ2-4 and V is TRBV7-9, with 12 bases that match TRBD2. Germline-derived CDR1 and CDR2 are SEHNR and FQNEAQ (reference sequence). The CDR3 length is 18 residues. V lost 4 bases to trimming and J lost 1 base; unmatched junction nucleotides: 8. In DNA form, the CDR3 reads TGTGCCAGCAGCTCTCAAAGAGGACTAGCGGGGGCCAAAAACATTCAGTACTTC. It is translated as CASSSQRGLAGAKNIQYF.

This clone was recorded only once. This chain links TRBV5-1 with TRBJ1-2; TRBD1 matches at 10 bases. This CDR3 has 13 residues. V trimming: 7 bases; J trimming: 5 bases; junction bases outside the gene matches: 5. Germline V gene lookup returns CDR1 SGHRS and CDR2 YFSETQ. The CDR3 protein is CASGTDRGYGYTF. The CDR3 DNA follows: TGCGCCAGCGGAACGGACAGGGGGTATGGCTACACCTTC.